These T cell receptor beta chains were read from a single sample in a study of blood T cells in healthy people across ages. Each CDR3 protein gets one entry after TCRdb re-called the 5' RACE reads with MiXCR. The profile shows under 2,000,000 distinct CDR3 sequences, 49% of them singletons. Sequences were obtained from blood. The receptors were gathered from a woman aged 40-49 years in good health. Both conserved end residues are part of each CDR3. Fields, in order: V gene, J gene, clone size, CDR3 length, CDR3 protein. Clone size is not always given. Where it is, it says once, few, many or a class for expanded clones.

v_call: TRBV6-6; j_call: TRBJ2-1; clone_size: .; cdr3_length: 17; cdr3_aa: CASSYAPPGLGGETQFF
v_call: TRBV4-1; j_call: TRBJ2-6; clone_size: .; cdr3_length: 19; cdr3_aa: CASSQDAPGGRSGANVLTF
v_call: TRBV20-1; j_call: TRBJ2-1; clone_size: few; cdr3_length: 14; cdr3_aa: CSARGGWGNNEQFF
v_call: TRBV28; j_call: TRBJ2-1; clone_size: few; cdr3_length: 17; cdr3_aa: CASSSRLGVSVGNEQFF
v_call: TRBV7-8; j_call: TRBJ2-1; clone_size: few; cdr3_length: 16; cdr3_aa: CASSLRGVTDYNEQFF
v_call: TRBV7-2; j_call: TRBJ2-5; clone_size: few; cdr3_length: 15; cdr3_aa: CASSSGVTIRETQYF
v_call: TRBV7-8; j_call: TRBJ2-4; clone_size: few; cdr3_length: 15; cdr3_aa: CASSTRTGAGDIQYF
v_call: TRBV2; j_call: TRBJ2-5; clone_size: few; cdr3_length: 16; cdr3_aa: CASSEDYTDLQETQYF
v_call: TRBV28; j_call: TRBJ2-7; clone_size: few; cdr3_length: 15; cdr3_aa: CASSLQDSVPHEQYF
v_call: TRBV7-9; j_call: TRBJ2-3; clone_size: few; cdr3_length: 14; cdr3_aa: CAIETSLSTDTQYF
v_call: TRBV27; j_call: TRBJ2-3; clone_size: .; cdr3_length: 18; cdr3_aa: CASSLLSAGGPDTDTQYF
v_call: TRBV7-2; j_call: TRBJ1-5; clone_size: few; cdr3_length: 18; cdr3_aa: CASSFPNGTGGARQPQHF
v_call: TRBV7-9; j_call: TRBJ1-2; clone_size: few; cdr3_length: 18; cdr3_aa: CASSLTAGTHLSNYGYTF
v_call: TRBV5-1; j_call: TRBJ1-2; clone_size: few; cdr3_length: 15; cdr3_aa: CASSLAQGRQGHHTF
v_call: TRBV5-1; j_call: TRBJ1-2; clone_size: .; cdr3_length: 16; cdr3_aa: CASSTSGQVLNYGYTF
v_call: TRBV28; j_call: TRBJ2-1; clone_size: .; cdr3_length: 14; cdr3_aa: CASSLDPRTDEQFF
v_call: TRBV7-2; j_call: TRBJ2-2; clone_size: .; cdr3_length: 14; cdr3_aa: CASSLTGPSGELFF
v_call: TRBV11-2; j_call: TRBJ1-2; clone_size: few; cdr3_length: 13; cdr3_aa: CASRLEGNYGYTF
v_call: TRBV7-2; j_call: TRBJ2-3; clone_size: .; cdr3_length: 13; cdr3_aa: CASSPPERDTQYF
v_call: TRBV25-1; j_call: TRBJ2-5; clone_size: .; cdr3_length: 15; cdr3_aa: CASSEWRVGQETQYF
v_call: TRBV5-1; j_call: TRBJ2-1; clone_size: few; cdr3_length: 14; cdr3_aa: CASSFTSSYNEQFF
v_call: TRBV4-3; j_call: TRBJ2-2; clone_size: .; cdr3_length: 17; cdr3_aa: CASSQDHSGQTTGELFF
v_call: TRBV7-2; j_call: TRBJ1-1; clone_size: .; cdr3_length: 14; cdr3_aa: CASSPGRLVTEAFF
v_call: TRBV18; j_call: TRBJ2-1; clone_size: .; cdr3_length: 16; cdr3_aa: CASSSTGTMSLGEQFF
v_call: TRBV4-1; j_call: TRBJ1-5; clone_size: .; cdr3_length: 13; cdr3_aa: CASSQEFQQPQHF
v_call: TRBV20-1; j_call: TRBJ1-4; clone_size: .; cdr3_length: 11; cdr3_aa: CSAPGQRELFF
v_call: TRBV7-6; j_call: TRBJ2-1; clone_size: .; cdr3_length: 11; cdr3_aa: CASSIHNEQFF
v_call: TRBV29-1; j_call: TRBJ2-1; clone_size: many; cdr3_length: 15; cdr3_aa: CSVEAPGQGDNEQFF
v_call: TRBV7-8; j_call: TRBJ2-3; clone_size: .; cdr3_length: 16; cdr3_aa: CASRPQGAVGTDTQYF
v_call: TRBV3-1; j_call: TRBJ1-2; clone_size: .; cdr3_length: 15; cdr3_aa: CASSIHAGAAYGYTF
v_call: TRBV20-1; j_call: TRBJ2-1; clone_size: .; cdr3_length: 14; cdr3_aa: CSASGKAPTHEQFF
v_call: TRBV6-1; j_call: TRBJ2-3; clone_size: .; cdr3_length: 13; cdr3_aa: CASRDVGTDTQYF